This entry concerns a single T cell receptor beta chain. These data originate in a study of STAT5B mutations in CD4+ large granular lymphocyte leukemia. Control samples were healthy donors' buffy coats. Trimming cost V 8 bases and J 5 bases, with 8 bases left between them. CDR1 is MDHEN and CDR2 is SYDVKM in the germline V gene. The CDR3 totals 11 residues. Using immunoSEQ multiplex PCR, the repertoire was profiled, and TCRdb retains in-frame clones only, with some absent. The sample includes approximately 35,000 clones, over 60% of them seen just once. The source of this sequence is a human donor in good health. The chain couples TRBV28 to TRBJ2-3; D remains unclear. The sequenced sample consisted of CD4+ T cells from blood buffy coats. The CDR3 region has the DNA TGTGCCAGCGGGCTTGTAGATACGCAGTATTTT. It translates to CASGLVDTQYF.